The T cell receptor (beta chain) under discussion was sequenced for a study of somatic mutations in cytotoxic T cells in rheumatoid arthritis. Note on this clone: Its antigen is unidentified.

The study, taken as a whole, reports: CD8+ clonality increased with age in rheumatoid arthritis patients but not in healthy controls. Over 20% of CD8+ cells belonged to the largest CD8+ clone in about an eighth of the 65 patients.

Healthy controls were blood donors with median age roughly 50 years (range roughly 20-80) and around 50% female. Separation of CD4+ and CD8+ cells was performed by positive magnetic bead selection, and purity was verified by flow cytometry. Profiled with immunoSEQ multiplex PCR; TCRdb holds only in-frame clones, not every one. The sample records about 20,000 clones, 86% being singletons. This receptor was taken from a man aged 35 to 55 in good health. Sequencing input: CD8+ T cells sorted from blood.

The CDR3 DNA is TGTGCCAGCAGCCCCACAGGGAACACTGAAGCTTTCTTT. As protein: CASSPTGNTEAFF. The chain uses TRBV5-4 and TRBJ1-1; weak D call: TRBD1 (5 bases). Germline CDR1 is SGHNT and CDR2 is YYREEE (reference sequence). The CDR3 consists of 13 residues. V lost 4 bases to trimming and J lost 1 base, with 8 bases between them.